This T cell receptor (beta chain) was found in a study of T cell responses to AZD1222 COVID-19 vaccine. Study-level points and caveats: All repertoire sampling was performed exclusively after the peak T cell response. CD4 TCRs linked to vaccination spanned spike, dominating at 160-218 and 743-854. Increased Spike-specific TCR breadth and depth were observed after two AZD1222 doses. Donors in the cohort were predominantly white British and more often female, and clonal diversity was possibly underestimated.

Here immunoSEQ multiplex PCR was the method, and the copy in TCRdb shows in-frame clones only, minus some. Found here are approximately 130,000 clones, 80% to 95% of them singletons; the top ten hold approximately 1%. This clone was found many times. Its target is unknown. V dropped 4 bases and J dropped 5 bases, with 14 bases sitting between them. CDR3 size: 15 residues. Germline V gene data show CDR1 as LGHNA and CDR2 as YNFKEQ. This specimen was peripheral blood, taken on day 0 of AZD1222 vaccination. The chain is built from TRBV4-2 and TRBJ2-2; D unresolved. The clonotype was recovered from an adult in good health. CDR3 amino acids: CASSPQIGNTGELFF. The CDR3 DNA reads TGTGCCAGCAGCCCCCAGATCGGAAATACCGGGGAGCTGTTTTTT.